This T cell receptor (beta chain) was identified during a study of blood T cell repertoires in COVID-19. Per the original data handling: It was from reference gene primer amplification that nucleated cell counts were estimated. Repertoires were generated with immunoSEQ multiplex PCR, while TCRdb's copy carries only in-frame clones and drops some. The V and J calls and clone size come from that table; D and trimming were worked out from the DNA. The table lists some 250,000 clones, approximately 86% of them singletons. Germline CDR1 is KGHDR and CDR2 is SFDVKD. Trimming left V 4 bases short and J 6 bases short, with 11 bases between. CDR3 length: 13 residues.

This TCR came from a woman in her 70s with active or convalescent COVID-19. This chain joins TRBV24-1 and TRBJ1-2; D not resolved. The sample was peripheral blood. CDR3 sequence reads: CATSDPGRDGYTF. CDR3 coding DNA: TGTGCCACCAGTGACCCCGGTCGGGATGGCTACACCTTC.